This TCR beta chain derives from a study of OX40 agonist ivuxolimab in advanced cancers. Assay: immunoSEQ multiplex PCR; the TCRdb copy retains only in-frame clones and omits some. There are under 85,000 clones in the sample; more than 85% occur only once, and 0.69% lies in the top ten. Germline trimming cut 7 bases from V and 3 bases from J; bases unmatched to any gene: 8. The germline V gene has CDR1 SGHKS and CDR2 YYEKEE (reference sequence). The CDR3 has 16 residues. J is TRBJ2-3 and V is TRBV5-5; TRBD2 matches 13 bases. This TCR derives from an adult with an advanced solid tumor such as melanoma, head and neck, liver or kidney cancer. This sample comprised CD4+ or CD8+ T cells sorted from blood, obtained in a trial of the OX40 agonist ivuxolimab. The CDR3, as DNA: TGTGCCAGCGCGGGACTAGCGGGAACTAATACAGATACGCAGTATTTT. This codes for CASAGLAGTNTDTQYF. The full variable domain, with the rest looked up from reference TRBV5-5 and TRBJ2-3, is DAGVTQSPTHLIKTRGQQVTLRCSPISGHKSVSWYQQVLGQGPQFIFQYYEKEERGRGNFPDRFSARQFPNYSSELNVNALLLGDSALYLCASAGLAGTNTDTQYFGPGTRLTVL.